The clone carrying this T cell receptor (beta chain) was seen repeatedly, ten times or more. Preparation of the TCRbeta library involved a method that used unique molecular identifiers. TCRdb used MiXCR to reprocess the PCR reads, holding one entry per CDR3 protein. The sample lists about 16,000 distinct CDR3 sequences; around 7.7% were seen once. These data are taken from a study of T-cell reconstitution after alpha-beta-depleted transplantation in children. This receptor was taken from a boy younger than two who had a stem cell transplant for Wiskott-Aldrich syndrome, so the T cells may come from the graft donor. Sequenced here: PBMCs, mostly from graft donor cells, sampled 60 days after TCRalphabeta/CD19-depleted stem cell transplant.

CDR3 bases: TGTGCCAGCGCCCGGGACAGGGGTCACAATGAGCAGTTCTTC. As protein: CASARDRGHNEQFF. This sequence joins TRBV7-7 and TRBJ2-1, with TRBD1 identical over 10 bases. V gave up 8 bases and J gave up 5 bases; unmatched junction bases: 6. Looked up from germline, CDR1 is SSHAT and CDR2 is FNYEAQ (reference sequence). The CDR3 consists of 14 residues.